This T cell receptor beta chain was recorded in a study of Graves' ophthalmopathy and Graves' hyperthyroidism. This clonotype turned up a few times. This CDR3 has 17 amino acids. Germline V CDR1 and CDR2: SGHAT, FQNNGV. Trimming removed 1 base from V and 0 bases from J, with 15 bases in between. RNA served as the template for amplifying TCR beta CDR3 regions. Second-round multiplex PCR followed a first-round RT-PCR using HTBI primers. TCRdb reanalysed the multiplex PCR reads using MiXCR and keeps one entry per CDR3 protein. Of about 410,000 distinct CDR3 sequences listed, 15% to 20% were seen once; the top ten hold roughly 1.5%.

Sequences were obtained from peripheral blood. The rearrangement uses TRBV11-2 and TRBJ2-5, with D perhaps matching TRBD2 (6 bases). This TCR was sampled from a woman aged 18-30 years with Graves' ophthalmopathy. The CDR3 DNA follows: TGTGCCAGCAGCTTAGTCGAGTGGCGGGATTACCAAGAGACCCAGTACTTC. Protein product: CASSLVEWRDYQETQYF.